What follows are 5 T cell receptor beta chains derived from one specimen sequenced in a study of T cells in Graves' hyperthyroidism and ophthalmopathy. Using RNA transcripts as the source, TCR beta CDR3 regions were amplified. When the TCR CDR3 underwent first-round RT-PCR, the HTBI primer set was used. TCRdb fed the multiplex PCR reads into MiXCR, producing one record per CDR3 protein. The table lists about 380,000 distinct CDR3 sequences, approximately 17% of them singletons. The sequenced sample was blood. The receptor set was obtained from a man aged 18 to 30 with Graves' ophthalmopathy.

This clonotype appeared many times. V usage is TRBV5-1 and J usage is TRBJ1-1; unclear D gene. V lost 0 bases to trimming and J lost 0 bases, with 12 bases between them. This CDR3 region has 16 residues. Germline V gene sequence: CDR1 SGHRS, CDR2 YFSETQ. CDR3 amino acids: CASSLEASSLNTEAFF. The DNA of the CDR3 is TGCGCCAGCAGCTTGGAAGCTTCAAGCCTGAACACTGAAGCTTTCTTT.

This clonotype has at least ten counts. The chain joins TRBV18 to TRBJ2-5; D is undetermined. Trimming took off 8 bases at V and 3 bases at J, with 13 bases between the two ends. CDR1 and CDR2 (germline): KGHSH, LQKENI. This CDR3 region has 13 residues. The CDR3 sequence is CASSPSREETQYF. CDR3 coding DNA: TGTGCCAGCAGCCCCAGTAGGGAAGAGACCCAGTACTTC.

This clonotype was detected many times. The chain couples TRBV20-1 to TRBJ2-7; perhaps TRBD1 as D (6 bases). Germline V CDR1 and CDR2: DFQATT, SNEGSKA (reference sequence). The CDR3 sequence is 11 residues long. Trimming took off 1 base at V and 6 bases at J, with 7 bases between the two ends. The CDR3 reads CSARVGGEQYF. The DNA for the CDR3 is TGCAGTGCTAGAGTAGGGGGCGAGCAGTACTTC.

The chain links TRBV3-1 to TRBJ2-2; tentatively, D is TRBD1 (5 bases). V was cut by 4 bases and J by 3 bases, with 15 bases left in between. Germline V gives CDR1 LGHDT, CDR2 YNNKEL (reference sequence). This CDR3 is built from 16 residues. The CDR3 reads CASSPSPDSYTGELFF. CDR3 DNA sequence: TGTGCCAGCAGCCCCTCCCCTGACAGCTACACCGGGGAGCTGTTTTTT.

This clonotype was seen a few times. The V gene is TRBV6-1, the J gene TRBJ2-5; 8 nucleotides match TRBD1. The CDR3 runs to 14 residues. Germline loops: CDR1 MNHNS, CDR2 SASEGT. The V and J ends lost 6 bases and 3 bases, in that order; junction bases with no gene match: 6. CDR3 protein: CASRPTGEEETQYF. Here the CDR3 DNA reads TGTGCCAGCAGACCGACAGGGGAAGAAGAGACCCAGTACTTC.